The 13 T cell receptor beta chains below all came from one sample that was sequenced in a study of regulatory T cells in long-lasting Graves disease. Time point given: newly diagnosed GD, antithyroid drugs for less than 3 months. Preparation of the TCR library used RNA extracted from PBMCs. iRepertoire HTBI primers and Arm-PCR of CDR3 regions built TCR beta libraries. From the multiplex PCR reads, TCRdb called clonotypes with MiXCR, one entry per CDR3 protein. The table includes under 450,000 distinct CDR3 sequences, approximately 12% detected once. The same data also went into a second study, on T cells in Graves' hyperthyroidism and ophthalmopathy.

The sample consisted of peripheral blood mononuclear cells (PBMCs), taken at new diagnosis, from a patient treated with antithyroid drugs. The receptors come from a woman between 18 and 29 years old with Graves disease.

The gene calls are TRBV27 and TRBJ2-7, with TRBD1 matching 8 bases. J was trimmed by 6 bases and V by 7 bases; bases with no gene match: 5. The germline CDR1 and CDR2 sequences are MNHEY and SMNVEV (reference sequence). The CDR3 sequence is 12 residues long. The CDR3 DNA follows: TGTGCCAGCAACGGACAGGGAGGCGAGCAGTACTTC. Protein product: CASNGQGGEQYF.

This clonotype was observed many times. The chain carries TRBV7-3 and TRBJ2-3; 11 bases are a match to TRBD2. The germline V gene encodes CDR1 SGHTA and CDR2 FQGTGA. The CDR3 contains 16 residues. V lost 2 bases and J lost 5; bases outside the gene matches: 6. The CDR3 DNA sequence: TGTGCCAGCAGCTTATCGCCTAGCGGGGGGTTAGATACGCAGTATTTT. This codes for CASSLSPSGGLDTQYF.

The chain uses TRBV20-1 and TRBJ1-4, with TRBD1 as a possible D gene (5 bases). Trimming took 2 bases from V and 8 from J, leaving 12 bases between them. The CDR3 runs 13 residues. Germline V gene lookup returns CDR1 DFQATT and CDR2 SNEGSKA (reference sequence). DNA for the CDR3: TGCAGTGCTAGACACCTGAGGGGAGAAAAACTGTTTTTT. It is translated as CSARHLRGEKLFF.

There are many counts of this clonotype. The V call is TRBV12-3 or TRBV12-4, the J call TRBJ1-1, with 7 bases matching TRBD1. The CDR3 totals 16 residues. V dropped 7 bases and J dropped 2; count of bases not matched to a gene: 13. CDR3 sequence (DNA): TGTGCCAGCACTAAAAAGGGGGCCTGGGTTAACACTGAAGCTTTCTTT. It codes for CASTKKGAWVNTEAFF.

The sample holds many counts of this clonotype. The chain employs TRBV7-9 and TRBJ2-3, with D perhaps matching TRBD1 (6 bases). Germline CDR1 and CDR2: SEHNR and FQNEAQ (reference sequence). The CDR3 length is 15 residues. V lost 2 bases, J lost 3 bases, and 12 bases lay in between. CDR3 in amino acids: CASSLFRDNTDTQYF. For the CDR3, the DNA is TGTGCCAGCAGCTTATTTCGGGACAATACAGATACGCAGTATTTT. Complete variable domain (other parts from reference TRBV7-9 and TRBJ2-3): DTGVSQNPRHKITKRGQNVTFRCDPISEHNRLYWYRQTLGQGPEFLTYFQNEAQLEKSRLLSDRFSAERPKGSFSTLEIQRTEQGDSAMYLCASSLFRDNTDTQYFGPGTRLTVL.

A few counts support this clonotype. This rearrangement joins TRBV27 to TRBJ1-5; D gene unclear. V was cut by 2 bases and J by 5 bases, with 10 bases left in between. The CDR3 loop spans 14 amino acids. Germline V gives CDR1 MNHEY, CDR2 SMNVEV (reference sequence). In nucleotides, the CDR3 is TGTGCCAGCAGTTTACGGGGAATAGATCAGCCCCAGCATTTT. As protein: CASSLRGIDQPQHF.

Many counts were recorded for this clonotype. This rearrangement joins TRBV28 to TRBJ2-3, with 12 bases that match TRBD1. Germline CDR1 is MDHEN and CDR2 is SYDVKM. The CDR3 consists of 17 residues. Unmatched junction bases numbered 11, after V lost 7 bases and J lost 3 bases. The DNA of the CDR3 is TGTGCCAGCACCACCCCCGGGGGACAGGGGGCAACAGATACGCAGTATTTT. Its translation: CASTTPGGQGATDTQYF.

This clonotype has a count of ten or more. The genes are TRBV7-9 and TRBJ2-1; TRBD1 matches at 7 bases. V was clipped by 5 bases and J by 8 bases; unmatched bases: 15. CDR1 is SEHNR and CDR2 is FQNEAQ in the germline V gene (reference sequence). This CDR3 contains 16 residues. The CDR3 region has the DNA TGTGCCAGCAGCCATATTTTCATACAGGGGTCGGATGAGCAGTTCTTC. Encoded protein: CASSHIFIQGSDEQFF. Looking up the rest from reference TRBV7-9 and TRBJ2-1 gives the full variable domain: DTGVSQNPRHKITKRGQNVTFRCDPISEHNRLYWYRQTLGQGPEFLTYFQNEAQLEKSRLLSDRFSAERPKGSFSTLEIQRTEQGDSAMYLCASSHIFIQGSDEQFFGPGTRLTVL.

This chain joins TRBV20-1 and TRBJ2-7; 10 bases are shared with TRBD2. CDR3 size: 14 residues. Germline V gene data show CDR1 as DFQATT and CDR2 as SNEGSKA (reference sequence). J lost 3 bases, V lost 5 bases, and 7 bases had no gene match. CDR3 loop: CSAYTSGNLYEQYF. The CDR3 nucleotides read TGCAGTGCTTACACTAGCGGGAACCTCTACGAGCAGTACTTC.

This clonotype has a count of ten or more. The V gene is TRBV20-1, the J gene TRBJ2-7, with D perhaps given as TRBD1 or TRBD2 (5 bases each). The CDR3 is 13 amino acids. Per the germline V gene, CDR1 is DFQATT and CDR2 is SNEGSKA (reference sequence). V was trimmed by 5 bases and J by 7 bases, leaving 18 bases between them. CDR3 bases: TGCAGTGCTGGTGGGACCCAGCGACGGGAGCAGTACTTC. It codes for CSAGGTQRREQYF.

This clonotype has ten or more counts. This chain connects TRBV6-1 to TRBJ2-1; D not resolved. Per the germline V gene, CDR1 is MNHNS and CDR2 is SASEGT. The CDR3 is 13 amino acids. Trimming took 7 bases from V and 15 from J, leaving 22 bases between them. Written as DNA, the CDR3 is TGTGCCAGCACCCCCCGAAGTGTTTCGAGTCGGTTCTTC. Encoded protein: CASTPRSVSSRFF.

This clonotype occurred a few times. This chain joins TRBV7-9 and TRBJ2-3; D may be TRBD2 (5 bases). Trimming cost V 8 bases and J 1 base, with 7 bases left between them. In germline, CDR1 is SEHNR, CDR2 FQNEAQ (reference sequence). The CDR3 is 12 amino acids. In nucleotides, the CDR3 is TGTGCCAGCCGGCGGGGCACAGATACGCAGTATTTT. This encodes CASRRGTDTQYF.

This clonotype was recorded at least ten times. This chain joins TRBV7-2 and TRBJ1-6; D remains unclear. Trimming took off 2 bases at V and 8 bases at J, with 19 bases between the two ends. This CDR3 is 17 amino acids long. CDR1 is SGHTA and CDR2 is FQGNSA in the germline V gene. This CDR3 reads CASSLSGVTFLYSPLHF. The CDR3, as DNA: TGTGCCAGCAGCTTATCCGGGGTGACCTTCCTTTATTCACCCCTCCACTTT.